This TCR beta chain was sequenced in a study of shared clonotypes between healthy human individuals. Study-wide results and caveats: In general, naive subsets displayed greater estimated richness than memory subsets did. Sampling covered nothing but blood. Tissue TCR repertoires likely differ from those found in blood. The low donor count limited represented genetic and exposure-history diversity.

About this clone: Its cognate antigen is unknown.

The repertoire was sequenced with immunoSEQ multiplex PCR; TCRdb's copy has only in-frame clones and lacks some. The sample lists 2 million or so clones; 95% were seen once. The V end lost 7 bases, the J end lost 2 bases, and 17 bases lay between the germline ends. This CDR3 comprises 14 residues. The germline CDR1 and CDR2 sequences are SQVTM and ANQGSEA. Specimen: naive CD4+ T cells sorted from blood. Indicated subset: CD45RA+ positively selected. The J gene is TRBJ2-5, the V gene TRBV29-1; no clear D gene. This receptor was taken from a man younger than 35 in good health. Written as DNA, the CDR3 is TGCAGCGCCCGGCAATGGTCGACTCAAGAGACCCAGTACTTC. Its translation: CSARQWSTQETQYF. Full variable domain (rest looked up from reference TRBV29-1 and TRBJ2-5): SAVISQKPSRDICQRGTSLTIQCQVDSQVTMMFWYRQQPGQSLTLIATANQGSEATYESGFVIDKFPISRPNLTFSTLTVSNMSPEDSSIYLCSARQWSTQETQYFGPGTRLLVL.